The following is a T cell receptor (beta chain) sequence with its context. The sample is drawn from a study of blood T cell repertoires in COVID-19. The CDR3 sequence is 14 residues long. Germline CDR1 reads SGHNT; CDR2 reads YYREEE (reference sequence). Trimming stripped 4 bases from V and 3 bases from J, with 13 bases between. Generated by immunoSEQ multiplex PCR, the TCRdb table keeps only in-frame clones and is missing some. Of around 260,000 clones in the sample, about nine tenths were seen once. Material: peripheral blood. The rearrangement joins TRBV5-4 to TRBJ1-1; D is uncertain. The sequence was obtained from a woman between 40 and 50 years old who had recovered from COVID-19. The CDR3 region is CASSPTGVDTEAFF. CDR3 DNA: TGTGCCAGCAGCCCCACCGGGGTGGACACTGAAGCTTTCTTT.